The source of this T cell receptor beta chain is a study of blood T cell repertoires in COVID-19. Which cohort a participant joined came from the clinical history participants gave. This CDR3 contains 16 residues. Germline-derived CDR1 and CDR2 are MNHEY and SMNVEV (reference sequence). On this clone itself: This may arise from a read error, as a much more abundant clone is one base away. This same CDR3 is encoded by further DNA sequences in the sample.

Source study methods: Estimation of nucleated cell counts was performed using reference gene primer amplification. Repertoires were generated with immunoSEQ multiplex PCR, while TCRdb's copy carries only in-frame clones and drops some. V, J and clone size derive from that table, while D and trimming were established from the DNA sequence. The sample shows a few hundred thousand clones, over 80% of them seen only once. The chain couples TRBV27 to TRBJ2-1; TRBD1 is a possible D gene (5 bases). The material sequenced was PBMCs or T cells enriched from blood (not recorded which). The receptor was isolated from a woman in her forties or fifties who had recovered from COVID-19. CDR3 bases: TGTGCCAGCAGTAACAACAGGTTTAGCTCCTACAATGAACAGTTCTTC. This codes for CASSNNRFSSYNEQFF.